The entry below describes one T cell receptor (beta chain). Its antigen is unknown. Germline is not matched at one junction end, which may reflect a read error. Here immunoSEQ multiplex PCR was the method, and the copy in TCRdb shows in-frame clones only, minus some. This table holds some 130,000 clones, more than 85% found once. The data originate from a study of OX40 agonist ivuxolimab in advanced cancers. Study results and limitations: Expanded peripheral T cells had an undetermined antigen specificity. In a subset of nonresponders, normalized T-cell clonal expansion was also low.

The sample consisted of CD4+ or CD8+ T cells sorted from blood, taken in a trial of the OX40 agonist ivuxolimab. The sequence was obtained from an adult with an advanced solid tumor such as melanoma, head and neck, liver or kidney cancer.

The CDR3 loop reads CASSLAVEQGNTIYF. The CDR3 DNA sequence: TGTGCCAGCAGTTTAGCAGTGGAGCAGGGGAACACCATATATTTT. The chain uses TRBV7-2 and TRBJ1-3; weak D call: TRBD1 (6 bases). The CDR3 spans 15 residues. The V gene's germline CDR1 is SGHTA and CDR2 FQGNSA.